Presented here are 14 T cell receptor beta chains from one specimen sequenced in a study of blood T cell repertoires in COVID-19 (dated by TCRdb to 2019 to 2021). Receptor amplification or capture employed the immunoSEQ multiplex PCR assay. TCRdb stores this immuneACCESS table with in-frame sequences only. Part of the clones is absent; in the studies checked, under half of the shortfall reflects unresolved V genes, and no reason is known for the rest. Within this sample are about 200,000 clones, with 88% of them counted one time only. The top ten clones comprise around 1.4% of the sample. Sequenced material: peripheral blood. All receptors come from a young man with active or convalescent COVID-19.

This clone appeared a few times. J is TRBJ1-5 and V is TRBV4-2, with TRBD1 matching over 7 bases. The germline gives CDR1 LGHNA, CDR2 YNFKEQ. The V segment lost 4 bases and the J segment 7 bases; nucleotides outside the gene matches: 7. This CDR3 comprises 14 residues. The CDR3: CASSLGQVDQPQHF. CDR3 in DNA: TGTGCCAGCAGCCTAGGACAGGTTGACCAGCCCCAGCATTTT.

This sequence joins TRBV15 and TRBJ1-1, with D hard to call. V gave up 5 bases and J gave up 2 bases, with 9 bases separating them. Germline CDR1 and CDR2: LNHNV and YYDKDF (reference sequence). The CDR3 extends over 13 amino acids. The CDR3 DNA sequence: TGTGCCACCAGCTCCCCGGGAAACACTGAAGCTTTCTTT. This translates into CATSSPGNTEAFF.

As DNA, the CDR3 is TGCAGCGGGATAGGGACAGGGTCGGCTGGCTACACCTTC. Its protein product is CSGIGTGSAGYTF. V and J are TRBV29-1 and TRBJ1-2, with TRBD1 matching over 9 bases. The CDR3 is 13 amino acids. Germline V gene sequence: CDR1 SQVTM, CDR2 ANQGSEA. The V gene end was trimmed by 7 bases and the J gene end by 7 bases; junction bases not matched to a gene: 10.

This sequence joins TRBV18 and TRBJ1-5; tentatively, D is TRBD1 (6 bases). Germline lookup yields CDR1 KGHSH and CDR2 LQKENI. The CDR3 consists of 16 residues. Trimming took off 3 bases at V and 0 bases at J, with 12 bases between the two ends. The CDR3 bases are TGTGCCAGCTCACCCAGCACAGGGAATAGCAATCAGCCCCAGCATTTT. Amino acid sequence: CASSPSTGNSNQPQHF.

This chain links TRBV3-1 (or the pseudogene TRBV3-2) with TRBJ2-2; TRBD2 matches 16 bases. Trimming at V came to 4 bases and at J to 1 base, leaving 6 bases not matched to a gene. The length of the CDR3 is 19 residues. Germline-derived CDR1 and CDR2 are LGHDT and YNNKEL (reference sequence). The CDR3 region has the DNA TGTGCCAGCAGCCCCCCAGGGACTAGCGGGAGGGAGAACACCGGGGAGCTGTTTTTT. It specifies CASSPPGTSGRENTGELFF.

The J gene is TRBJ2-1, the V gene TRBV5-8; TRBD2 might be the D (6 bases). CDR1 and CDR2 (germline): SGHTS, YDEGEE. The germline V and J ends were trimmed by 4 bases and 9 bases, with 23 bases remaining between them. The CDR3 covers 16 residues. This CDR3 is CASSPRGRPSRGEQFF. DNA for the CDR3: TGTGCCAGCAGCCCCCGGGGGAGGCCTTCGAGGGGTGAGCAGTTCTTC.

The chain carries TRBV9 and TRBJ1-1; D is possibly TRBD1 (6 bases). CDR1 and CDR2 (germline): SGDLS, YYNGEE. The CDR3 is 15 residues long. The ends were cut back, 3 bases at V and 2 bases at J, with 14 bases in the middle. In DNA form, the CDR3 reads TGTGCCAGCAGCGCGTCAGGGGTCCATAACACTGAAGCTTTCTTT. Protein: CASSASGVHNTEAFF.

This sequence joins TRBV19 and TRBJ1-1; D is perhaps TRBD1 (5 bases). Trimming removed 4 bases at V and 1 base at J, with 10 bases between. The CDR3 sequence is 14 residues long. Germline V lookup: CDR1 LNHDA, CDR2 SQIVND (reference sequence). CDR3 sequence (DNA): TGTGCCAGTAGTACGACAGTTTCGAACACTGAAGCTTTCTTT. It specifies CASSTTVSNTEAFF.

The chain combines TRBV3-1 (or the pseudogene TRBV3-2) with TRBJ2-1; no clear D gene. Per germline, CDR1 LGHDT and CDR2 YNNKEL (reference sequence). The CDR3 sequence is 15 residues long. V shed 2 bases and J shed 0 bases, with 8 bases lying between them. Here the CDR3 reads CASSQLGSSYNEQFF. CDR3 DNA: TGTGCCAGCAGCCAACTAGGAAGCTCCTACAATGAGCAGTTCTTC.

The gene calls are TRBV29-1 and TRBJ2-7, with a weak D call TRBD2 (6 bases). The CDR3 is 13 residues long. V was trimmed by 7 bases and J by 4 bases, leaving 17 bases between them. In germline, CDR1 is SQVTM, CDR2 ANQGSEA. In nucleotides, the CDR3 is TGCAGCGCCCAAGGCGGGACTTGGTACGAGCAGTACTTC. Its translation is CSAQGGTWYEQYF.

The chain joins TRBV28 to TRBJ1-2, with 7 bases that match TRBD1. This CDR3 is 14 amino acids long. V was clipped by 5 bases and J by 4 bases; unmatched bases: 7. CDR1 and CDR2 (germline): MDHEN, SYDVKM. CDR3 nucleotide sequence: TGTGCCAGCAGTCTCGCAGGGGGGTCCTATGGCTACACCTTC. It is translated as CASSLAGGSYGYTF.

In nucleotides, the CDR3 is TGTGCCAGCTCACCGGCAGGGATTAGGGAGCAGTACTTC. This sequence encodes CASSPAGIREQYF. The chain has TRBV18 and TRBJ2-7; TRBD1 is a possible D gene (5 bases). CDR1 is KGHSH, CDR2 LQKENI, per germline. The CDR3 totals 13 residues. V dropped 3 bases and J dropped 7 bases, with 13 bases sitting between them.

This clone was seen a few times. Other DNA sequences within the sample encode an identical CDR3. This CDR3 is CASSLGRGNTEAFF. CDR3 nucleotides: TGTGCCAGCAGCTTAGGGAGAGGAAACACTGAAGCTTTCTTT. The V gene is TRBV11-3, the J gene TRBJ1-1; D remains unclear. The CDR3 has 14 amino acids. The V and J ends lost 1 base and 2 bases respectively, with 8 bases between them. From germline, CDR1 is SGHNT and CDR2 YENEEA.

The table lists this clone with a few counts. J is TRBJ2-6 and V is TRBV6-5, with D perhaps matching TRBD1 (6 bases). This CDR3 region has 15 residues. Trimming cost V 7 bases and J 0 bases, with 10 bases left between them. Per the germline V gene, CDR1 is MNHEY and CDR2 is SVGAGI. The CDR3 DNA is TGTGCCAGCACCGGACAGACCTCTGGGGCCAACGTCCTGACTTTC. Protein product: CASTGQTSGANVLTF.